This T cell receptor beta chain was profiled in a study of blood T cell repertoires in COVID-19. Deletions cut 2 bases from V and 3 bases from J, with 8 bases between. The CDR3 loop spans 13 amino acids. Germline V gives CDR1 MNHNS, CDR2 SASEGT. Assay used: immunoSEQ multiplex PCR; TCRdb lists only in-frame clones, some missing. Among around 16,000 clones listed, 70% to 90% were seen once. In its sample, this clone was seen once. The chain uses TRBV6-1 and TRBJ2-7; D remains unclear. This TCR was recovered from a man in his sixties with acute or convalescent COVID-19. Source material: peripheral blood. The chain's CDR3 is CASSERGGYEQYF. The DNA of the CDR3 is TGTGCCAGCAGTGAAAGAGGCGGCTACGAGCAGTACTTC.